This TCR beta chain came from a study of blood T cell repertoires in COVID-19 (TCRdb year 2020). Notes on the research overall: The collaborator samples originated in the United States, Italy and Spain and spanned the acute and convalescent phases of COVID-19. The repertoires were released in a freely available public database meant as a resource for research on the immune response to SARS-CoV-2. The samples were drawn from the first 160 participants of the ongoing ImmuneRACE study and from under 1,500 subjects provided by 6 global collaborators. HLA class I and class II types, where available, came from metadata supplied by the sample provider rather than from assay-based typing. The prospective study material was composed of cDNA or gDNA derived from T cells, B-cell-depleted T cells, or PBMCs. Nearly every sample came with metadata listing a de-identified subject ID, COVID-19 status, age in years and sex. Deeply sampled blood TCRbeta repertoires from subjects exposed to, actively infected with, or recovered from COVID-19 were included in the dataset.

A word on this clone: Its specific antigen is unknown. Within one base of it there is no much larger clone, and no base qualities were kept.

In Seattle, one collaborating source enrolled patients while the infection was active and tracked those patients longitudinally over the course of disease. Whole blood was collected in K2EDTA tubes by collaborating institutions according to the institutions' own protocols. For TCRbeta analysis, collaborators shipped samples in one of three forms: frozen whole blood, isolated PBMCs, or DNA extracted from either of those sample types. TCRbeta CDR3 regions were amplified from genomic DNA by means of the immunoSEQ Assay, a bias-controlled multiplex PCR. The original pipeline was this. The number of nucleated cells in each sample was estimated by amplification of reference gene primers within the assay. To quantify the absolute abundance of each unique TCRbeta CDR3 rearrangement, sequence reads were collapsed and filtered. Productive Simpson clonality was computed per sample as the square root of Simpson's diversity index over productive rearrangements. TCRdb obtained this table from immuneACCESS and retained in-frame rearrangements with V and J assigned. These tables miss some clones; where compared with another copy, unresolved V genes account for less than half of the shortfall, and the remainder is unexplained. V and J calls plus clone size are reproduced from that table; the DNA served to infer D and trimming. Across this sample there are 85,000 to 120,000 clones, with about 85% seen only once. The ten largest clones represent under 6.5% of the sample.

General findings and caveats noted by the study authors: The quantity of clinical and demographic metadata differed by source and by participant and was supplied without curation.

Reading the germline V gene (reference sequence) gives CDR1 LGHDT and CDR2 YNNKEL. V loses 6 bases at its end and J loses 8 bases; junction bases beyond the gene matches: 8. The cysteine opens and the phenylalanine closes a CDR3 of 14 amino acids. Only the CDR3 part of the read is kept: 42 bases, read in frame from the first base. This clonotype was sampled from a woman in her forties or fifties with COVID-19, enrolled during active disease. The V and J segments used are TRBV3-1 (or the pseudogene TRBV3-2) and TRBJ1-2, and TRBD1 aligns with 11 junction nucleotides. Input material: peripheral blood. The DNA reads TGTGCCAGCAGAGGACAGGGGGCCACTAGGGGCTACACCTTC. This sequence encodes CASRGQGATRGYTF.